This TCR beta chain was identified in a study of blood T cell repertoires in COVID-19. Overall study: PBMCs, B-cell-depleted T cells, or T cells were the source of the cDNA or gDNA that made up the material.

Per the original data handling: Amplified reference gene primers provided the basis for estimating nucleated cell counts. Profiled with immunoSEQ multiplex PCR; TCRdb holds only in-frame clones, not every one. V and J calls and clone size follow that table, whereas D and trimming were derived from the DNA. The sample records 100,000 to 120,000 clones, approximately 85% being singletons. This sequence originates from a woman aged 60-75 years with acute or convalescent COVID-19. Sequenced sample: peripheral blood.

The CDR3 here is CASKAGPSSYEQYF. For the CDR3, the DNA is TGTGCCAGCAAGGCGGGGCCGAGCTCCTACGAGCAGTACTTC. V is TRBV7-2 and J is TRBJ2-7, with D possibly being TRBD2 (6 bases). V shed 7 bases and J shed 0 bases, with 13 bases lying between them. This CDR3 spans 14 amino acids. The germline CDR1 and CDR2 sequences are SGHTA and FQGNSA.